These 29 T cell receptor beta chains were sequenced from one sample in a study of cytomegalovirus exposure and HLA in healthy donors (TCRdb year 2017). The library was built by means of the immunoSEQ multiplex PCR assay. For the multiplex PCR, a mixture combining 60 forward primers for TCR Vbeta segments and 13 reverse primers for TCR Jbeta segments was used. TCRdb holds this immuneACCESS table with in-frame rearrangements only. Some clones are missing; in checked studies, unresolved V genes explain under half, and the rest has no known cause. The sample table contains some 150,000 clones; only one count was recorded for about four fifths of them. Approximately 0.99% of the sample goes to the ten largest clones. Sequences were obtained from PBMCs. The source of these receptors is a male donor in good health and CMV-seronegative.

The rearrangement uses TRBV6-6 and TRBJ2-7; D may be TRBD1 (5 bases). This CDR3 region has 14 residues. CDR1 and CDR2 from the germline V gene are MNHNY and SVGAGI (reference sequence). Trimming shortened V by 5 bases and J by 1 base, and 12 bases separated the two germline ends. CDR3 in DNA: TGTGCCAGCAGTGATGGGGCTAGATCCTACGAGCAGTACTTC. The encoded protein is CASSDGARSYEQYF.

V gene TRBV30 combines with J gene TRBJ2-3, with no clear D. The CDR3 is 11 amino acids. V lost 2 bases and J lost 4, with 4 bases in between. The germline CDR1 and CDR2 sequences are GTSNPN and SVGIG (reference sequence). The DNA for the CDR3 is TGTGCCTGGAGTCCGGCAGATACGCAGTATTTT. This codes for CAWSPADTQYF.

The chain recombines TRBV21-1 with TRBJ1-2; TRBD1, the D gene given by the table, was not confirmed from the DNA. TRBV21-1 is a documented pseudogene. The CDR3 length is 13 residues. The CDR3 sequence is CASSLDIRDGYTF. CDR3 nucleotides: TGTGCCAGCAGCCTGGACATCAGGGATGGCTACACCTTC.

V and J are TRBV6-6 and TRBJ1-2, with 10 bases identical to TRBD1. The CDR3 runs 13 residues. The V and J ends lost 7 bases and 8 bases, in that order; junction bases with no gene match: 7. Germline values: CDR1 MNHNY, CDR2 SVGAGI (reference sequence). The CDR3 loop is CASTTGTGVGYTF. Written as DNA, the CDR3 is TGTGCCAGCACCACCGGGACAGGGGTCGGCTACACCTTC.

The chain carries TRBV18 and TRBJ2-5; 11 bases fit TRBD2. This CDR3 comprises 15 residues. In germline, CDR1 is KGHSH, CDR2 LQKENI. With V trimmed by 4 bases and J by 3 bases, 4 bases remained unmatched. The CDR3 DNA reads as TGTGCCAGCTCACATCAACTAGCGGGGGAAGAGACCCAGTACTTC. Its protein is CASSHQLAGEETQYF.

V usage is TRBV6-1 and J usage is TRBJ1-1; 7 bases match TRBD1. CDR1 and CDR2 (germline): MNHNS, SASEGT. The V gene end was trimmed by 6 bases and the J gene end by 1 base; junction bases not matched to a gene: 5. The CDR3 consists of 14 residues. CDR3 sequence reads: CASSTGQPNTEAFF. CDR3 sequence (DNA): TGTGCCAGCAGCACGGGACAGCCGAACACTGAAGCTTTCTTT.

Only a few counts were recorded for this clone. The chain is built from TRBV4-2 and TRBJ2-3, with a weak D call TRBD2 (7 bases). The germline gives CDR1 LGHNA, CDR2 YNFKEQ. With 0 bases removed from V and 2 bases from J, the gap between germline ends came to 18 bases. This CDR3 is 18 amino acids long. The CDR3 nucleotides are TGTGCCAGCAGCCAAGATCTCAGGGGAGGGCGGGTCACAGATACGCAGTATTTT. This gives the protein CASSQDLRGGRVTDTQYF.

The chain combines TRBV4-1 with TRBJ1-6; 7 bases fit TRBD1. Germline values: CDR1 MGHRA, CDR2 YSYEKL. CDR3 length equals 16 residues. V lost 1 base to trimming and J lost 4 bases; unmatched junction nucleotides: 4. This CDR3 is CASSQGRQGYNSPLHF. The CDR3 bases are TGCGCCAGCAGCCAAGGGAGACAGGGTTATAATTCACCCCTCCACTTT.

This rearrangement joins TRBV7-8 to TRBJ1-5; possibly TRBD1 for D (6 bases). Germline V gene lookup returns CDR1 SGHVS and CDR2 FQNEAQ. The V end lost 5 bases, the J end lost 3 bases, and 17 bases lay between the germline ends. The CDR3 sequence is 16 residues long. CDR3 coding DNA: TGTGCCAGCAGCCCCCCAGGGGAGGGGTTCAATCAGCCCCAGCATTTT. This encodes CASSPPGEGFNQPQHF.

The chain couples TRBV6-6 to TRBJ2-7, with 7 bases identical to TRBD1. CDR1 MNHNY and CDR2 SVGAGI come from the germline V gene (reference sequence). This CDR3 region has 12 residues. Losses at the gene ends were 5 bases for V and 3 bases for J; bases not matched to a gene: 1. The CDR3 here is CASSRQGYEQYF. The CDR3 bases are TGTGCCAGCAGTCGACAGGGCTACGAGCAGTACTTC.

The chain links TRBV5-4 to TRBJ2-7, with 9 bases that match TRBD1. The germline V gene has CDR1 SGHNT and CDR2 YYREEE (reference sequence). Trimming at V came to 4 bases and at J to 2 bases, leaving 7 bases not matched to a gene. CDR3 size: 15 residues. In nucleotides, the CDR3 is TGTGCCAGCAGCACGGGCGGGACAGGGACCTACGAGCAGTACTTC. Amino acid sequence: CASSTGGTGTYEQYF.

V and J are TRBV6-1 and TRBJ1-1; D not resolved. The germline V gene has CDR1 MNHNS and CDR2 SASEGT. V lost 7 bases and J 0 bases, leaving 3 bases between the germline ends. This CDR3 is 11 amino acids long. The chain's CDR3 is CASIMNTEAFF. The CDR3 DNA sequence: TGTGCCAGCATAATGAACACTGAAGCTTTCTTT.

DNA of the CDR3: TGTGCCAGCAGCTTGAGCTTAGCGGGGGGCCAAGAGACCCAGTACTTC. It encodes CASSLSLAGGQETQYF. V gene TRBV5-5 combines with J gene TRBJ2-5; 10 bases fit TRBD2. The CDR3 totals 16 residues. Germline V gene data show CDR1 as SGHKS and CDR2 as YYEKEE (reference sequence). The J segment lost 1 base and the V segment lost 1 base, leaving 4 bases of the junction unmatched. The full variable domain, with the rest looked up from reference TRBV5-5 and TRBJ2-5, is DAGVTQSPTHLIKTRGQQVTLRCSPISGHKSVSWYQQVLGQGPQFIFQYYEKEERGRGNFPDRFSARQFPNYSSELNVNALLLGDSALYLCASSLSLAGGQETQYFGPGTRLLVL.

This chain joins TRBV4-3 and TRBJ2-1; tentative D call: TRBD2 (5 bases). V lost 0 bases and J 4 bases, leaving 10 bases between the germline ends. The CDR3 has 15 residues. Germline CDR1 is LGHNA and CDR2 is YSLEER. The CDR3 nucleotides read TGCGCCAGCAGCCAAGATCTTGCGGGTTACAATGAGCAGTTCTTC. It translates to CASSQDLAGYNEQFF.

The chain is built from TRBV19 and TRBJ2-3; TRBD2 matches 14 bases. CDR1 and CDR2 from the germline V gene are LNHDA and SQIVND (reference sequence). V lost 6 bases to trimming and J lost 8 bases; unmatched junction nucleotides: 7. This CDR3 is built from 15 residues. The DNA for the CDR3 is TGTGCCAGTAGATCGACTAGCGGGGGGGCCGGTACGCAGTATTTT. This codes for CASRSTSGGAGTQYF.

J is TRBJ1-4 and V is TRBV4-1, with TRBD1 matching over 7 bases. After removal of 0 bases from V and 8 bases from J, the junction contained 6 bases not matched to a gene. Looked up from germline, CDR1 is MGHRA and CDR2 is YSYEKL. The CDR3 has 15 amino acids. CDR3 amino acids: CASSQEEQGREKLFF. CDR3 DNA sequence: TGCGCCAGCAGCCAAGAGGAACAGGGGAGGGAAAAACTGTTTTTT.

V gene TRBV2 combines with J gene TRBJ1-6; 9 bases fit TRBD1. Losses at the gene ends were 2 bases for V and 6 bases for J; bases not matched to a gene: 8. Germline CDR1 reads SNHLY; CDR2 reads FYNNEI. The CDR3 spans 17 residues. The CDR3 DNA is TGTGCCAGCAGTGAACCAGGCGGACAGGGGCCTAATTCACCCCTCCACTTT. Amino acid sequence: CASSEPGGQGPNSPLHF.

This sequence joins TRBV5-6 and TRBJ2-2, with TRBD1 matching over 8 bases. This CDR3 region has 15 residues. V lost 7 bases to trimming and J lost 3 bases; unmatched junction nucleotides: 8. Germline lookup yields CDR1 SGHDT and CDR2 YYEEEE. The CDR3 region has the DNA TGTGCCAGCGGCGTCAGGGGGCACGACACCGGGGAGCTGTTTTTT. Residues: CASGVRGHDTGELFF.

CDR3 coding DNA: TGTGCCAGCAGCCGTCGGACAGGGGGAGAAAAACTGTTTTTT. Translated: CASSRRTGGEKLFF. The chain recombines TRBV11-2 with TRBJ1-4, with 10 bases aligning to TRBD1. The V segment lost 5 bases and the J segment 8 bases; nucleotides outside the gene matches: 5. The CDR3 loop spans 14 amino acids. CDR1 SGHAT and CDR2 FQNNGV come from the germline V gene.

The chain couples TRBV2 to TRBJ1-2; tentative D call: TRBD1 (6 bases). Germline CDR1 is SNHLY and CDR2 is FYNNEI. Trimming took 6 bases from V and 1 from J, leaving 9 bases between them. The CDR3 totals 13 residues. As DNA, the CDR3 is TGTGCCAGCAGAGAGGACAGTAACTATGGCTACACCTTC. This sequence encodes CASREDSNYGYTF.

The rearrangement joins TRBV20-1 to TRBJ1-3; no reliable D call. The CDR3 has 11 amino acids. Germline values: CDR1 DFQATT, CDR2 SNEGSKA (reference sequence). V was cut by 6 bases and J by 11 bases, with 14 bases left in between. CDR3 sequence: CSAPIANSIYF. For the CDR3, the DNA is TGCAGTGCCCCAATTGCGAACTCCATATATTTT.

The chain has TRBV14 and TRBJ2-7, with 11 nucleotides matching TRBD2. Germline loops: CDR1 SGHDN, CDR2 FVKESK. The V segment lost 4 bases and the J segment 5 bases; nucleotides outside the gene matches: 16. The CDR3 is made up of 18 amino acids. CDR3 DNA: TGTGCCAGCAGCCTACTAGCGGGGGCCCTAATAGGTCCCCACGAGCAGTACTTC. Its translation is CASSLLAGALIGPHEQYF.

The V and J genes are TRBV6-5 and TRBJ1-1; D gene unclear. Per the germline V gene, CDR1 is MNHEY and CDR2 is SVGAGI. Trimming took off 0 bases at V and 5 bases at J, with 13 bases between the two ends. The CDR3 has 15 residues. CDR3 region: CASSYSKRIGTEAFF. In DNA, the CDR3 is TGTGCCAGCAGTTACTCGAAGAGGATTGGGACTGAAGCTTTCTTT.

This rearrangement joins TRBV29-1 to TRBJ2-7; TRBD2 aligns across 7 bases. The V gene end was trimmed by 3 bases and the J gene end by 4 bases; junction bases not matched to a gene: 6. CDR3 length equals 13 residues. Per germline, CDR1 SQVTM and CDR2 ANQGSEA. The CDR3 protein is CSVEYGGTYEQYF. The CDR3 nucleotides read TGCAGCGTTGAGTACGGGGGGACGTACGAGCAGTACTTC.

The chain employs TRBV2 and TRBJ2-1, with 7 bases lining up with TRBD2. CDR1 SNHLY and CDR2 FYNNEI come from the germline V gene. CDR3 length equals 12 residues. The V segment lost 5 bases and the J segment 5 bases; nucleotides outside the gene matches: 0. The CDR3 reads CASSLADNEQFF. The CDR3 DNA sequence: TGTGCCAGCAGTCTAGCGGACAATGAGCAGTTCTTC.

The rearrangement uses TRBV4-2 and TRBJ2-3; 12 nucleotides align to TRBD2. CDR1 is LGHNA, CDR2 YNFKEQ, per germline. CDR3 size: 16 residues. V shed 0 bases and J 4 bases; nucleotides not matched to a gene: 2. In DNA form, the CDR3 reads TGTGCCAGCAGCCAAGAAGCTAGCGGGGGGGCAGATACGCAGTATTTT. Translated, it gives CASSQEASGGADTQYF.

V is TRBV30 and J is TRBJ1-4; no definite D call. Per germline, CDR1 GTSNPN and CDR2 SVGIG (reference sequence). This CDR3 spans 12 amino acids. CDR3 in DNA: TGTGCTTCCGCAACGGTGTATGAAAAACTGTTTTTT. As protein: CASATVYEKLFF.

This sequence joins TRBV19 and TRBJ1-4, with 9 bases matching TRBD1. Trimming removed 4 bases from V and 5 bases from J; junction bases left unmatched: 5. Germline V gene sequence: CDR1 LNHDA, CDR2 SQIVND (reference sequence). The CDR3 covers 15 residues. The CDR3 loop reads CASSTGTGRNEKLFF. The CDR3 nucleotides are TGTGCCAGTAGTACCGGGACAGGGCGAAATGAAAAACTGTTTTTT. Drawing the rest from reference TRBV19 and TRBJ1-4, the complete variable domain is DGGITQSPKYLFRKEGQNVTLSCEQNLNHDAMYWYRQDPGQGLRLIYYSQIVNDFQKGDIAEGYSVSREKKESFPLTVTSAQKNPTAFYLCASSTGTGRNEKLFFGSGTQLSVL.

CDR3 protein: CASSPQSGDTQYF. The CDR3 DNA follows: TGTGCCAGCTCACCCCAATCAGGTGATACGCAGTATTTT. V is TRBV18 and J is TRBJ2-3; no definite D call. The CDR3 is 13 amino acids. Trimming pared 3 bases from V and 6 bases from J, leaving 10 bases between. The germline gives CDR1 KGHSH, CDR2 LQKENI.